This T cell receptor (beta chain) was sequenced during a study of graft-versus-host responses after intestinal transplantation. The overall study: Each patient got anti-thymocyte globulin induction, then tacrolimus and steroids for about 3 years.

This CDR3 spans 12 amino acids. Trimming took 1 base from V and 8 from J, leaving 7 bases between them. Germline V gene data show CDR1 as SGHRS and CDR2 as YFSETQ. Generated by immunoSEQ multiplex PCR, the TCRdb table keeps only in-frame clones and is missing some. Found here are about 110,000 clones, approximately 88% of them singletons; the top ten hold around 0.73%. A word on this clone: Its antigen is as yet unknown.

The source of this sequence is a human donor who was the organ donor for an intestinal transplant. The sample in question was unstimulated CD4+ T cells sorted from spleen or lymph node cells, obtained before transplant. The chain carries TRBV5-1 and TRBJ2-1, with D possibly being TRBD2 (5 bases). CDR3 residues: CASSLTRDEQFF. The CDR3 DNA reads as TGCGCCAGCAGCTTGACGCGGGATGAGCAGTTCTTC.